Each of the 26 T cell receptor beta chains below was sequenced from the same sample in a study of blood T cell repertoires in COVID-19. Assay: immunoSEQ multiplex PCR; the TCRdb copy retains only in-frame clones and omits some. The table includes around 300,000 clones, under 90% detected once. The sequenced sample consisted of peripheral blood. The receptors shown here come from a man aged 50-60 years with acute or convalescent COVID-19.

This chain uses TRBV19 with TRBJ1-2, with TRBD1 matching 11 bases. The V segment lost 5 bases and the J segment 7 bases; nucleotides outside the gene matches: 15. CDR1 and CDR2 (germline): LNHDA, SQIVND (reference sequence). The CDR3 consists of 17 residues. In DNA, the CDR3 is TGTGCCAGTAGTCCTCCGGGACAGGGGGTATTTGTAAGTGGCTACACCTTC. Its translation: CASSPPGQGVFVSGYTF.

This clone appeared once. The rearrangement uses TRBV5-1 and TRBJ1-1; tentative D call: TRBD1 (6 bases). CDR3 length: 14 residues. V lost 0 bases and J 5 bases, leaving 11 bases between the germline ends. Germline loops: CDR1 SGHRS, CDR2 YFSETQ. CDR3 in DNA: TGCGCCAGCAGCTTGGCCGGGGACACGACTGAAGCTTTCTTT. Encoded protein: CASSLAGDTTEAFF. The variable domain in full, completed from reference TRBV5-1 and TRBJ1-1, reads KAGVTQTPRYLIKTRGQQVTLSCSPISGHRSVSWYQQTPGQGLQFLFEYFSETQRNKGNFPGRFSGRQFSNSRSEMNVSTLELGDSALYLCASSLAGDTTEAFFGQGTRLTVV.

This clone showed up many times. The rearrangement joins TRBV27 to TRBJ1-4; 7 positions agree with TRBD1. Per the germline V gene, CDR1 is MNHEY and CDR2 is SMNVEV (reference sequence). The CDR3 consists of 14 residues. The V gene end was trimmed by 8 bases and the J gene end by 3 bases; junction bases not matched to a gene: 6. CDR3 amino acids: CASGYRGPNEKLFF. The CDR3, as DNA: TGTGCCAGCGGCTACAGGGGCCCTAATGAAAAACTGTTTTTT.

V usage is TRBV11-2 and J usage is TRBJ1-2; 8 bases are shared with TRBD1. This CDR3 region has 17 residues. Per the germline V gene, CDR1 is SGHAT and CDR2 is FQNNGV. J lost 6 bases, V lost 5 bases, and 17 bases had no gene match. CDR3 coding DNA: TGTGCCAGCAGCCCTAGCCCCTGGGACAGGAGACCCCATGGCTACACCTTC. Translating gives CASSPSPWDRRPHGYTF.

This chain links TRBV29-1 with TRBJ2-3; 9 nucleotides align to TRBD2. In germline, CDR1 is SQVTM, CDR2 ANQGSEA. Germline trimming cut 5 bases from V and 4 bases from J; bases unmatched to any gene: 4. The CDR3 totals 13 residues. CDR3 loop: CSVQRGDSDTQYF. DNA for the CDR3: TGCAGCGTTCAGCGGGGGGACTCAGATACGCAGTATTTT.

This clone has just one count. The chain combines TRBV6-5 with TRBJ2-7, with 8 nucleotides matching TRBD2. This CDR3 has 15 amino acids. V was clipped by 5 bases and J by 0 bases; unmatched bases: 6. CDR1 MNHEY and CDR2 SVGAGI come from the germline V gene. The DNA for the CDR3 is TGTGCCAGCAGTCCGGGCGGGGGGCCCTCCTACGAGCAGTACTTC. It translates to CASSPGGGPSYEQYF.

The chain recombines TRBV29-1 with TRBJ1-5; 10 positions agree with TRBD1. CDR1 and CDR2 from the germline V gene are SQVTM and ANQGSEA. Losses at the gene ends were 5 bases for V and 4 bases for J; bases not matched to a gene: 11. The CDR3 is 16 residues long. The CDR3 DNA is TGCAGCGTTTCGGCCGGGACAGGGGTTATTAATCAGCCCCAGCATTTT. Translation gives CSVSAGTGVINQPQHF.

V usage is TRBV5-1 and J usage is TRBJ1-2; the match to TRBD1 covers 9 bases. The CDR3 has 14 amino acids. Germline CDR1 reads SGHRS; CDR2 reads YFSETQ. Trimming removed 4 bases from V and 7 bases from J; junction bases left unmatched: 8. CDR3 DNA: TGCGCCAGCAGCCGGGAGGGGACAGGGAGTGGCTACACCTTC. This sequence encodes CASSREGTGSGYTF.

The chain is built from TRBV9 and TRBJ1-2; TRBD1 matches at 12 bases. This CDR3 has 17 amino acids. Germline V CDR1 and CDR2: SGDLS, YYNGEE. Unmatched junction bases numbered 11, after V lost 4 bases and J lost 4 bases. In DNA form, the CDR3 reads TGTGCCAGCAGCCGCCGGGACAGGGGGCTCTTGAGCTATGGCTACACCTTC. Its protein product is CASSRRDRGLLSYGYTF.

On this clone itself: The junction differs from germline at one of its ends, possibly a read error. This chain links TRBV7-7 with TRBJ2-3; 9 bases agree with TRBD2. CDR1 is SSHAT, CDR2 FNYEAQ, per germline (reference sequence). The CDR3 is made up of 19 amino acids. This CDR3 is CASSLALWSSGGKGDTQYF. Here the CDR3 DNA reads TGTGCTAGCAGCTTAGCCCTCTGGAGTAGCGGGGGAAAGGGAGATACGCAGTATTTT.

The chain joins TRBV5-1 to TRBJ2-3; 7 nucleotides align to TRBD1. CDR3 size: 13 residues. With V trimmed by 3 bases and J by 8 bases, 6 bases remained unmatched. From germline, CDR1 is SGHRS and CDR2 YFSETQ. The CDR3 loop is CASSWEGGVTQYF. The DNA of the CDR3 is TGCGCCAGCAGCTGGGAAGGGGGCGTTACGCAGTATTTT. The whole variable domain, filled in from reference TRBV5-1 and TRBJ2-3, reads KAGVTQTPRYLIKTRGQQVTLSCSPISGHRSVSWYQQTPGQGLQFLFEYFSETQRNKGNFPGRFSGRQFSNSRSEMNVSTLELGDSALYLCASSWEGGVTQYFGPGTRLTVL.

This rearrangement joins TRBV6-5 to TRBJ2-1; D is unresolved. The CDR3 consists of 15 residues. Germline CDR1 MNHEY, CDR2 SVGAGI. The V end lost 2 bases, the J end lost 8 bases, and 16 bases lay between the germline ends. The CDR3 here is CASSYQPGTVDEQFF. Here the CDR3 DNA reads TGTGCCAGCAGTTACCAGCCAGGAACAGTCGATGAGCAGTTCTTC.

This chain uses TRBV5-4 with TRBJ2-5; D is perhaps TRBD1 (6 bases). Germline CDR1 reads SGHNT; CDR2 reads YYREEE (reference sequence). V was trimmed by 3 bases and J by 3 bases, leaving 6 bases between them. The CDR3 sequence is 12 residues long. CDR3 nucleotide sequence: TGTGCCAGCAGCTGGACAGAAGAGACCCAGTACTTC. This encodes CASSWTEETQYF.

The chain joins TRBV10-3 to TRBJ2-7; D may be TRBD1 (6 bases). Germline V gene data show CDR1 as ENHRY and CDR2 as SYGVKD. V gave up 4 bases and J gave up 5 bases, with 6 bases separating them. The CDR3 has 11 residues. The CDR3 protein is CAISAGDEQYF. The DNA for the CDR3 is TGTGCCATCAGTGCAGGGGACGAGCAGTACTTC.

This chain connects TRBV10-3 to TRBJ2-3; TRBD2 is a possible D gene (5 bases). Germline V CDR1 and CDR2: ENHRY, SYGVKD. The CDR3 contains 13 residues. V was trimmed by 4 bases and J by 6 bases, leaving 11 bases between them. The DNA of the CDR3 is TGTGCCATCAGTGTCGAGGGTATGGATACGCAGTATTTT. Amino acids: CAISVEGMDTQYF.

V is TRBV7-9 and J is TRBJ1-4, with 9 bases lining up with TRBD1. Germline CDR1 and CDR2: SEHNR and FQNEAQ (reference sequence). The CDR3 length is 15 residues. J was trimmed by 7 bases and V by 4 bases; bases with no gene match: 7. The CDR3 sequence is CASSSWTGDPEKLFF. CDR3 bases: TGTGCCAGCAGCTCGTGGACAGGGGATCCTGAAAAACTGTTTTTT. Looking up the rest from reference TRBV7-9 and TRBJ1-4 gives the full variable domain: DTGVSQNPRHKITKRGQNVTFRCDPISEHNRLYWYRQTLGQGPEFLTYFQNEAQLEKSRLLSDRFSAERPKGSFSTLEIQRTEQGDSAMYLCASSSWTGDPEKLFFGSGTQLSVL.

The chain joins TRBV18 to TRBJ1-1; D is unresolved. There are 12 residues in the CDR3. Trimming pared 5 bases from V and 0 bases from J, leaving 4 bases between. Germline V gene lookup returns CDR1 KGHSH and CDR2 LQKENI. The CDR3 region is CASSLMNTEAFF. In DNA form, the CDR3 reads TGTGCCAGCTCATTAATGAACACTGAAGCTTTCTTT.

The chain combines TRBV4-1 with TRBJ2-1, with no clear D. CDR3 length: 16 amino acids. The germline V gene encodes CDR1 MGHRA and CDR2 YSYEKL. The V and J ends lost 0 bases and 9 bases respectively, with 18 bases between them. The CDR3 spells CASSQDGALEFGEQFF. CDR3 nucleotide sequence: TGCGCCAGCAGCCAAGACGGAGCGTTGGAGTTCGGTGAGCAGTTCTTC.

The chain recombines TRBV19 with TRBJ2-7, with 7 bases fitting TRBD1. The germline V gene encodes CDR1 LNHDA and CDR2 SQIVND (reference sequence). CDR3 length equals 14 residues. The trim removed 5 bases at V and 0 bases at J, leaving 4 bases unmatched. The CDR3 DNA follows: TGTGCCAGTAGTTCCGGGACAGCCTCCTACGAGCAGTACTTC. Translation gives CASSSGTASYEQYF.

This chain links TRBV9 with TRBJ1-2; a possible D gene is TRBD1 (5 bases). CDR1 is SGDLS and CDR2 is YYNGEE in the germline V gene. V lost 0 bases and J 2 bases, leaving 8 bases between the germline ends. The CDR3 is made up of 14 amino acids. In DNA form, the CDR3 reads TGTGCCAGCAGCGTAGGAGCAGGGAACTATGGCTACACCTTC. Amino acid sequence: CASSVGAGNYGYTF.

Notes on this clone: This same CDR3 is encoded by further DNA sequences in the sample. The chain uses TRBV7-3 and TRBJ2-5; D might be TRBD2 (6 bases). The CDR3 runs 13 residues. CDR1 SGHTA and CDR2 FQGTGA come from the germline V gene. The germline V and J ends were trimmed by 5 bases and 4 bases, with 11 bases remaining between them. CDR3 coding DNA: TGTGCCAGCAGCCTGGGGACTCGAGAGACCCAGTACTTC. It is translated as CASSLGTRETQYF.

The V call is TRBV7-8, the J call TRBJ2-3; D uncertain. Looked up from germline, CDR1 is SGHVS and CDR2 is FQNEAQ. The V and J ends lost 5 bases and 5 bases respectively, with 8 bases between them. The CDR3 consists of 12 residues. CDR3 bases: TGTGCCAGCAGCCCCGGTAGAGATACGCAGTATTTT. Its translation is CASSPGRDTQYF.

J is TRBJ1-4 and V is TRBV12-5; 10 positions match TRBD1. Per the germline V gene, CDR1 is LGHNT and CDR2 is FRNRAP. The CDR3 has 14 residues. The ends lost 5 bases at V and 10 bases at J; junction bases unmatched: 7. The CDR3 DNA is TGTGCTAGTGGTCCAGGACAGGGGGTGGGAAAACTGTTTTTT. It specifies CASGPGQGVGKLFF.

The V gene is TRBV7-3, the J gene TRBJ1-2; D call uncertain. V was cut by 2 bases and J by 2 bases, with 12 bases left in between. Germline assignment: CDR1 SGHTA and CDR2 FQGTGA. This CDR3 has 15 residues. CDR3 sequence reads: CASSLGQNYNYGYTF. The DNA of the CDR3 is TGTGCCAGCAGCTTAGGGCAAAATTACAACTATGGCTACACCTTC.

This sequence joins TRBV27 and TRBJ2-7; D gene uncertain. CDR1 is MNHEY, CDR2 SMNVEV, per germline (reference sequence). The CDR3 totals 15 residues. Trimming pared 5 bases from V and 1 base from J, leaving 15 bases between. The CDR3 spells CASSHSPSLSYEQYF. The CDR3 nucleotides are TGTGCCAGCAGTCATAGTCCCTCCCTTTCCTACGAGCAGTACTTC.

The chain uses TRBV5-1 and TRBJ2-1, with 9 positions matching TRBD1. V dropped 3 bases and J dropped 5; count of bases not matched to a gene: 6. This CDR3 is built from 15 residues. Germline CDR1 reads SGHRS; CDR2 reads YFSETQ. The CDR3 DNA sequence: TGCGCCAGCAGCTCCGGGACAGGGAGTCACAATGAGCAGTTCTTC. Its protein product is CASSSGTGSHNEQFF.